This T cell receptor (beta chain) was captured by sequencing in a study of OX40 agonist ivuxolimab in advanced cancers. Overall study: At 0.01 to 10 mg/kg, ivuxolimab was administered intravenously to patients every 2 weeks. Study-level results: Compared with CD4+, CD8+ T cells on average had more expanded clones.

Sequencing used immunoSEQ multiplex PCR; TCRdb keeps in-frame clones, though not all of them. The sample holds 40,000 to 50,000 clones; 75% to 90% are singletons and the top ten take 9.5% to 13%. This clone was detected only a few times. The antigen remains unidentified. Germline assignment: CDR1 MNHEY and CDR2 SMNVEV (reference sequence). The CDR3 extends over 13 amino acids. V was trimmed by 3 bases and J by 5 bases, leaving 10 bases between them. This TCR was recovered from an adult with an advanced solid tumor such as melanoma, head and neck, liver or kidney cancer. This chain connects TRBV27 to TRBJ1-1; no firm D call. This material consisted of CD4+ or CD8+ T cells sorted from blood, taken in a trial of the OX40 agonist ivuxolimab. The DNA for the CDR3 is TGTGCCAGCAGTTTTAAGTCTCCTACTGAAGCTTTCTTT. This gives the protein CASSFKSPTEAFF.